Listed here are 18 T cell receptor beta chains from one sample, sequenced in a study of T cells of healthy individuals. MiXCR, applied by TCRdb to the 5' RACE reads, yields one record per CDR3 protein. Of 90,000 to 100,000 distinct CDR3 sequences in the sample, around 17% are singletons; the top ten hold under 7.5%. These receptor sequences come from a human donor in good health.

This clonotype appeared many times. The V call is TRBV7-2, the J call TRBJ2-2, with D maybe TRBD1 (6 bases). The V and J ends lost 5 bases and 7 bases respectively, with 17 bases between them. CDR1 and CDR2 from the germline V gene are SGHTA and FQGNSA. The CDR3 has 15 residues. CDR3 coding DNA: TGTGCCAGCAGCGCGACCAGACAGGTCAGCGGGGAGCTGTTTTTT. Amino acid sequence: CASSATRQVSGELFF.

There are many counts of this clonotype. CDR3 residues: CASSYQGDYGYTF. Written as DNA, the CDR3 is TGTGCCAGCAGTTACCAGGGCGACTATGGCTACACCTTC. The rearrangement joins TRBV6-5 to TRBJ1-2; TRBD1 might be the D (5 bases). This CDR3 has 13 residues. Germline CDR1 MNHEY, CDR2 SVGAGI. Trimming pared 2 bases from V and 3 bases from J, leaving 7 bases between.

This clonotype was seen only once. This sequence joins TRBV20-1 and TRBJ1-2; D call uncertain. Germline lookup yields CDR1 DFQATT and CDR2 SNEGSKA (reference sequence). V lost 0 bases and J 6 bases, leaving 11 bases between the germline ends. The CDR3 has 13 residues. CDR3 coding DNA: TGCAGTGCTAGAGATCCAACCACTCATGGCTACACCTTC. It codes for CSARDPTTHGYTF.

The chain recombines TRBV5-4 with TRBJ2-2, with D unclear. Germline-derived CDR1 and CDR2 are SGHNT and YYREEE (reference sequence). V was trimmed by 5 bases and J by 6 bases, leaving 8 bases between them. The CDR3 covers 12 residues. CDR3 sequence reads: CASRGFAGELFF. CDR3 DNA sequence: TGTGCCAGCAGGGGGTTCGCCGGGGAGCTGTTTTTT.

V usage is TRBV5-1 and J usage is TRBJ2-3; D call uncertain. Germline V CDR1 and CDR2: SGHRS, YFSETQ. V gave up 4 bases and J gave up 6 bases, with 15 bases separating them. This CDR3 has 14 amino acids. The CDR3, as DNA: TGCGCCAGCAGCCCGGATGGGGTTACGGATACGCAGTATTTT. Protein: CASSPDGVTDTQYF.

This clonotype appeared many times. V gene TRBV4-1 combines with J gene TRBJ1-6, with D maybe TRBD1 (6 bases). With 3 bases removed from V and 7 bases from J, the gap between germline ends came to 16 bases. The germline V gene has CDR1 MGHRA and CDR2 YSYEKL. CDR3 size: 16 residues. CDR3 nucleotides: TGCGCCAGCAGCCAGGACTGGGGGCGGGTGAATTCACCCCTCCACTTT. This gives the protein CASSQDWGRVNSPLHF.

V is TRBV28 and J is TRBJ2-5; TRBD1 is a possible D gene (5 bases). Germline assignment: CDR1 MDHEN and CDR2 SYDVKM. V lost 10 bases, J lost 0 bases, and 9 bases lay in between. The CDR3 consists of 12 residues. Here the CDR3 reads CAILDNQETQYF. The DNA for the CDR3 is TGTGCCATTCTGGACAACCAAGAGACCCAGTACTTC.

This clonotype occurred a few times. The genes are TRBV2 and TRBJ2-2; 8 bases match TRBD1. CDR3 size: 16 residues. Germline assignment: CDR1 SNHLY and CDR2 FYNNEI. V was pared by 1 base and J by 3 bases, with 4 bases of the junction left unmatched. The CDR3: CASSEGTGTYTGELFF. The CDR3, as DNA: TGTGCCAGCAGTGAAGGGACAGGGACCTACACCGGGGAGCTGTTTTTT.

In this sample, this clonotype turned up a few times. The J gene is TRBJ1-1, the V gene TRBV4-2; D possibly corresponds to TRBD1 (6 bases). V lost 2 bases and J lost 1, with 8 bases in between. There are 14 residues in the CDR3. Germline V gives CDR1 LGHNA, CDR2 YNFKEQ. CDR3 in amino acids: CASSQTGANTEAFF. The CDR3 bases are TGTGCCAGCAGCCAAACGGGGGCGAACACTGAAGCTTTCTTT.

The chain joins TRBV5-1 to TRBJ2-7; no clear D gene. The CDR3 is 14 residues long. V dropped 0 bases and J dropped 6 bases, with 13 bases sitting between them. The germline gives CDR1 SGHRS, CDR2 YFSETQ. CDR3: CASSLARLPGEQYF. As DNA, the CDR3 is TGCGCCAGCAGCTTGGCCCGGTTGCCGGGCGAGCAGTACTTC.

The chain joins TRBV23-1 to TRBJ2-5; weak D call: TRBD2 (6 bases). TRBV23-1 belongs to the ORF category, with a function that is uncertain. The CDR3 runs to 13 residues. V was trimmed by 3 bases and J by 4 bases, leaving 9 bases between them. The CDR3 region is CASSQGGGETQYF. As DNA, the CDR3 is TGCGCCAGCAGTCAGGGGGGTGGAGAGACCCAGTACTTC.

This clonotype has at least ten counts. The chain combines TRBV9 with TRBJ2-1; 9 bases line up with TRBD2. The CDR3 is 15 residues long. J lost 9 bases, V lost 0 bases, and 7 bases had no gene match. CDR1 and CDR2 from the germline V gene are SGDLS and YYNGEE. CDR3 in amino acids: CASSVGGAGGFEQFF. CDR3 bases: TGTGCCAGCAGCGTAGGGGGAGCGGGAGGATTTGAGCAGTTCTTC.

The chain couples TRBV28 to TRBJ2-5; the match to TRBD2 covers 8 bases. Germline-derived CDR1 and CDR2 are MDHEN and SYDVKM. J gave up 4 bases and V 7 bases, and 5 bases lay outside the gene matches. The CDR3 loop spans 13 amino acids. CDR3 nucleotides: TGTGCCAGCACCTATAGCGGGGTAGAGACCCAGTACTTC. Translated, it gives CASTYSGVETQYF.

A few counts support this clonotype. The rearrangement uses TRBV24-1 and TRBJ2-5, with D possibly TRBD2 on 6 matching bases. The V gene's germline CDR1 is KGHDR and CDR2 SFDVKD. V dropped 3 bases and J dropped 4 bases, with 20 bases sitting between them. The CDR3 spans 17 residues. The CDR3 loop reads CATSDGGGVKNRETQYF. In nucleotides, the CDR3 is TGTGCCACCAGTGATGGCGGCGGGGTCAAAAATAGAGAGACCCAGTACTTC.

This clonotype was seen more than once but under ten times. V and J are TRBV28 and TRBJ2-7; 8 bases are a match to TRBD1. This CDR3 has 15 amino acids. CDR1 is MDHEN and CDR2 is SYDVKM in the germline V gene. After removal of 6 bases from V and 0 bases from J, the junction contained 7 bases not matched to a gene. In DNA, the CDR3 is TGTGCCAGCAGGGCAGGGGGCGTACTCTCCTACGAGCAGTACTTC. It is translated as CASRAGGVLSYEQYF.

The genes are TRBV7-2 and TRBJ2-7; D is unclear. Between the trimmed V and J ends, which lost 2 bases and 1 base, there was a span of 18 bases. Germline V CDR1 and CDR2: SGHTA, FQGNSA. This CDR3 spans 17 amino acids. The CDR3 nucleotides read TGTGCCAGCAGCTTAACCCCGTTCTCAGCCCTGTCCTACGAGCAGTACTTC. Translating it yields CASSLTPFSALSYEQYF.

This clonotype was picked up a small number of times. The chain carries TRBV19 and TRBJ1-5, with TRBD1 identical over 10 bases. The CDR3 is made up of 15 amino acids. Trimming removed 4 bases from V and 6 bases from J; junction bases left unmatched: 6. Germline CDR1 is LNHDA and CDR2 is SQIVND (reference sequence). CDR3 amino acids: CASSTRDRGTQPQHF. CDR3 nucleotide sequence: TGTGCCAGTAGTACCCGGGACAGGGGTACTCAGCCCCAGCATTTT.

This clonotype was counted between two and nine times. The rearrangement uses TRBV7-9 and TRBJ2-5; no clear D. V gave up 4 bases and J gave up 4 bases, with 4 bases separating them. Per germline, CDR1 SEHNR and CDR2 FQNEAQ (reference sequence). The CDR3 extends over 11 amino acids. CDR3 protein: CASSSIETQYF. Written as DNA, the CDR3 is TGTGCCAGCAGCTCAATAGAGACCCAGTACTTC.